Listed below are T cell receptor beta chains from one sample, sequenced in a study of cytomegalovirus exposure and HLA in healthy donors. The protocol was immunoSEQ multiplex PCR, while the TCRdb copy is restricted to in-frame clones and leaves out a portion. The table has more than 200,000 clones, nearly 80% seen once. Sequenced: PBMCs. The receptor source for this set is a man between 18 and 35 years old in good health and CMV-seronegative. The CDR3 runs from the conserved cysteine through the conserved F or W. D genes are given only for firm matches. Not all rows give a size; the values are once, few, many and, for expanded clones, a class.

cdr3_aa: CASSQEAGSTDTQYF
cdr3_nt: TGCGCCAGCAGCCAAGAGGCGGGGTCCACAGATACGCAGTATTTT
d_call: NA
v_call: TRBV4-3
j_call: TRBJ2-3
clone_size: NA

cdr3_aa: CASSLVISGEQFF
cdr3_nt: TGTGCCAGCAGCTTAGTTATTAGCGGGGAGCAGTTCTTC
d_call: TRBD2
v_call: TRBV11-3
j_call: TRBJ2-1
clone_size: NA

cdr3_aa: CASSYQGASSSGANVLTF
cdr3_nt: TGTGCCAGCAGCTATCAGGGGGCTTCAAGCTCTGGGGCCAACGTCCTGACTTTC
d_call: TRBD1
v_call: TRBV7-3
j_call: TRBJ2-6
clone_size: NA

cdr3_aa: CASSQSGFAYNEQFF
cdr3_nt: TGCGCCAGCAGCCAGTCGGGTTTTGCCTACAATGAGCAGTTCTTC
d_call: NA
v_call: TRBV4-3
j_call: TRBJ2-1
clone_size: few

cdr3_aa: CASSLLVGQGAYEQYF
cdr3_nt: TGTGCCAGCAGTCTTCTTGTGGGACAGGGGGCGTACGAGCAGTACTTC
d_call: TRBD1
v_call: TRBV2
j_call: TRBJ2-7
clone_size: NA

cdr3_aa: CASSLERDQSQHF
cdr3_nt: TGTGCCAGCAGCTTAGAACGGGATCAGTCCCAGCATTTT
d_call: NA
v_call: TRBV7-6
j_call: TRBJ1-5
clone_size: NA

cdr3_aa: CASGPGANVLTF
cdr3_nt: TGTGCCAGCGGGCCGGGGGCCAACGTCCTGACTTTC
d_call: NA
v_call: TRBV6-5
j_call: TRBJ2-6
clone_size: NA

cdr3_aa: CASSNRDRNTEAFF
cdr3_nt: TGTGCCAGCTCAAACCGGGACAGGAACACTGAAGCTTTCTTT
d_call: TRBD1
v_call: TRBV18
j_call: TRBJ1-1
clone_size: NA

cdr3_aa: CASKGPGLAGGTDTQYF
cdr3_nt: TGTGCCAGCAAAGGCCCGGGACTAGCGGGAGGTACAGATACGCAGTATTTT
d_call: TRBD2
v_call: TRBV2
j_call: TRBJ2-3
clone_size: NA

cdr3_aa: CSAVIGDTQYF
cdr3_nt: TGCAGTGCTGTGATCGGGGATACGCAGTATTTT
d_call: NA
v_call: TRBV20-1
j_call: TRBJ2-3
clone_size: NA

cdr3_aa: CASSSSRLAGGPYGYEQYF
cdr3_nt: TGTGCCAGCAGCTCCTCCAGACTAGCGGGAGGGCCCTATGGCTACGAGCAGTACTTC
d_call: TRBD2
v_call: TRBV7-2
j_call: TRBJ2-7
clone_size: NA

cdr3_aa: CASSPAGARGGTEAFF
cdr3_nt: TGTGCCAGCAGCCCAGCAGGGGCCCGGGGAGGGACTGAAGCTTTCTTT
d_call: NA
v_call: TRBV7-9
j_call: TRBJ1-1
clone_size: NA

cdr3_aa: CASSLGAGDYEQYF
cdr3_nt: TGCGCCAGCAGCTTGGGGGCCGGGGACTACGAGCAGTACTTC
d_call: NA
v_call: TRBV5-1
j_call: TRBJ2-7
clone_size: NA

cdr3_aa: CASSEWRTGVGLEQYF
cdr3_nt: TGTGCCAGCAGTGAATGGAGGACAGGGGTCGGTTTGGAGCAGTACTTC
d_call: TRBD1
v_call: TRBV6-1
j_call: TRBJ2-7
clone_size: NA

cdr3_aa: CASSRRQGIEETQYF
cdr3_nt: TGTGCCAGCTCACGCCGTCAGGGTATAGAAGAGACCCAGTACTTC
d_call: NA
v_call: TRBV18
j_call: TRBJ2-5
clone_size: NA

cdr3_aa: CASSRGSGDTGELFF
cdr3_nt: TGCGCCAGCAGCCGAGGCTCAGGGGACACCGGGGAGCTGTTTTTT
d_call: NA
v_call: TRBV4-3
j_call: TRBJ2-2
clone_size: NA

cdr3_aa: CASSAASGSDSYNEQFF
cdr3_nt: TGTGCCAGCAGTGCAGCTAGCGGGAGTGATTCCTACAATGAGCAGTTCTTC
d_call: TRBD2
v_call: TRBV6-1
j_call: TRBJ2-1
clone_size: NA

cdr3_aa: CAWTSGASTDTQYF
cdr3_nt: TGTGCCTGGACTAGCGGGGCATCCACAGATACGCAGTATTTT
d_call: TRBD2
v_call: TRBV30
j_call: TRBJ2-3
clone_size: NA

cdr3_aa: CASSSGGAYQPQHF
cdr3_nt: TGTGCCAGCAGCTCCGGGGGGGCATATCAGCCCCAGCATTTT
d_call: NA
v_call: TRBV5-6
j_call: TRBJ1-5
clone_size: NA

cdr3_aa: CASTIGGGGPAFF
cdr3_nt: TGTGCCAGCACCATTGGCGGGGGGGGGCCGGCTTTCTTT
d_call: NA
v_call: TRBV28
j_call: TRBJ1-1
clone_size: NA

cdr3_aa: CASSIGTASEQYF
cdr3_nt: TGTGCCAGCAGTATCGGGACAGCCAGCGAGCAGTACTTC
d_call: TRBD1
v_call: TRBV27
j_call: TRBJ2-7
clone_size: NA

cdr3_aa: CASSFSGDDTDTQYF
cdr3_nt: TGTGCCAGCAGCTTTAGCGGGGACGACACAGATACACAGTATTTT
d_call: TRBD2
v_call: TRBV9
j_call: TRBJ2-3
clone_size: once

cdr3_aa: CASSLGQGPEGYTF
cdr3_nt: TGTGCCAGCAGCTTGGGACAGGGTCCGGAAGGCTACACCTTC
d_call: TRBD1
v_call: TRBV7-3
j_call: TRBJ1-2
clone_size: once

cdr3_aa: CASSIPGWAPYEQYF
cdr3_nt: TGTGCCAGCAGCATACCAGGGTGGGCTCCCTACGAGCAGTACTTC
d_call: NA
v_call: TRBV5-6
j_call: TRBJ2-7
clone_size: NA

cdr3_aa: CASSLEGGIVETQYF
cdr3_nt: TGTGCCAGCAGCTTGGAGGGGGGGATAGTGGAGACCCAGTACTTC
d_call: NA
v_call: TRBV28
j_call: TRBJ2-5
clone_size: NA

cdr3_aa: CATKSTGGAVTEAFF
cdr3_nt: TGTGCCACCAAATCGACAGGGGGCGCCGTCACTGAAGCTTTCTTT
d_call: TRBD1
v_call: TRBV2
j_call: TRBJ1-1
clone_size: NA

cdr3_aa: CASSFQGTSYEQYF
cdr3_nt: TGTGCCAGCAGTTTTCAGGGAACCTCCTACGAGCAGTACTTC
d_call: NA
v_call: TRBV28
j_call: TRBJ2-7
clone_size: NA

cdr3_aa: CASGIQGAYEQYF
cdr3_nt: TGTGCCAGTGGGATACAGGGGGCTTACGAGCAGTACTTC
d_call: TRBD1
v_call: TRBV19
j_call: TRBJ2-7
clone_size: NA

cdr3_aa: CASNNGGVPQYF
cdr3_nt: TGTGCCAGCAACAATGGGGGGGTCCCGCAGTATTTT
d_call: TRBD2
v_call: TRBV6-1
j_call: TRBJ2-3
clone_size: NA

cdr3_aa: CASSLDPTGRNTEAFF
cdr3_nt: TGCGCCAGCAGCCTGGACCCGACAGGGAGGAACACTGAAGCTTTCTTT
d_call: TRBD1
v_call: TRBV5-1
j_call: TRBJ1-1
clone_size: NA

cdr3_aa: CASSLPNRNTEAFF
cdr3_nt: TGTGCCAGCAGTTTACCCAACAGGAACACTGAAGCTTTCTTT
d_call: NA
v_call: TRBV28
j_call: TRBJ1-1
clone_size: NA

cdr3_aa: CASSRGLAGVVTGELFF
cdr3_nt: TGTGCCAGCAGCCGAGGACTAGCGGGAGTAGTCACCGGGGAGCTGTTTTTT
d_call: TRBD2
v_call: TRBV7-9
j_call: TRBJ2-2
clone_size: NA

cdr3_aa: CSVVGTGLYEQYF
cdr3_nt: TGCAGCGTTGTGGGCACAGGGCTGTACGAGCAGTACTTC
d_call: NA
v_call: TRBV29-1
j_call: TRBJ2-7
clone_size: NA

cdr3_aa: CASSLEVAQPQHF
cdr3_nt: TGTGCCAGCAGCTTAGAAGTAGCTCAGCCCCAGCATTTT
d_call: NA
v_call: TRBV7-6
j_call: TRBJ1-5
clone_size: few

cdr3_aa: CSVQDRAGTEAFF
cdr3_nt: TGCAGCGTCCAGGACAGGGCCGGGACTGAAGCTTTCTTT
d_call: TRBD1
v_call: TRBV29-1
j_call: TRBJ1-1
clone_size: NA

cdr3_aa: CASSQARNEQFF
cdr3_nt: TGCGCCAGCAGCCAAGCGAGAAATGAGCAGTTCTTC
d_call: NA
v_call: TRBV4-3
j_call: TRBJ2-1
clone_size: once

cdr3_aa: CARRTRDRGENGYTF
cdr3_nt: TGTGCCAGACGAACCCGGGACAGGGGTGAAAATGGCTACACCTTC
d_call: TRBD1
v_call: TRBV19
j_call: TRBJ1-2
clone_size: NA

cdr3_aa: CASSFWGGQGHTQPQHF
cdr3_nt: TGTGCCAGCAGCTTCTGGGGAGGACAGGGGCATACTCAGCCCCAGCATTTT
d_call: TRBD1
v_call: TRBV5-8
j_call: TRBJ1-5
clone_size: NA

cdr3_aa: CASSLLGGTDTQYF
cdr3_nt: TGTGCCAGCAGCTTGTTGGGCGGGACAGATACGCAGTATTTT
d_call: NA
v_call: TRBV5-4
j_call: TRBJ2-3
clone_size: NA

cdr3_aa: CASSISYEQYF
cdr3_nt: TGTGCCAGCAGCATATCCTACGAGCAGTACTTC
d_call: NA
v_call: TRBV11-3
j_call: TRBJ2-7
clone_size: once

cdr3_aa: CASSALRQGRTGELFF
cdr3_nt: TGTGCCAGCAGCGCCCTACGACAGGGCCGGACCGGGGAGCTGTTTTTT
d_call: TRBD1
v_call: TRBV11-2
j_call: TRBJ2-2
clone_size: NA

cdr3_aa: CASSQGYESEAFF
cdr3_nt: TGTGCCAGCAGCCAGGGGTACGAGAGTGAAGCTTTCTTT
d_call: NA
v_call: TRBV2
j_call: TRBJ1-1
clone_size: NA

cdr3_aa: CASSKLAASTDTQYF
cdr3_nt: TGTGCCAGCAGTAAACTAGCGGCTAGCACAGATACGCAGTATTTT
d_call: TRBD2
v_call: TRBV6-6
j_call: TRBJ2-3
clone_size: NA

cdr3_aa: CASSHEGEQFF
cdr3_nt: TGTGCCAGCAGCCACGAGGGTGAGCAGTTCTTC
d_call: NA
v_call: TRBV11-1
j_call: TRBJ2-1
clone_size: NA

cdr3_aa: CASSQDGGEDRYTF
cdr3_nt: TGCGCCAGCAGCCAAGATGGGGGGGAAGATCGCTACACCTTC
d_call: NA
v_call: TRBV4-3
j_call: TRBJ1-2
clone_size: NA

cdr3_aa: CASLQERGGGYEQYF
cdr3_nt: TGTGCCAGCCTACAGGAACGCGGAGGAGGGTACGAGCAGTACTTC
d_call: NA
v_call: TRBV2
j_call: TRBJ2-7
clone_size: NA